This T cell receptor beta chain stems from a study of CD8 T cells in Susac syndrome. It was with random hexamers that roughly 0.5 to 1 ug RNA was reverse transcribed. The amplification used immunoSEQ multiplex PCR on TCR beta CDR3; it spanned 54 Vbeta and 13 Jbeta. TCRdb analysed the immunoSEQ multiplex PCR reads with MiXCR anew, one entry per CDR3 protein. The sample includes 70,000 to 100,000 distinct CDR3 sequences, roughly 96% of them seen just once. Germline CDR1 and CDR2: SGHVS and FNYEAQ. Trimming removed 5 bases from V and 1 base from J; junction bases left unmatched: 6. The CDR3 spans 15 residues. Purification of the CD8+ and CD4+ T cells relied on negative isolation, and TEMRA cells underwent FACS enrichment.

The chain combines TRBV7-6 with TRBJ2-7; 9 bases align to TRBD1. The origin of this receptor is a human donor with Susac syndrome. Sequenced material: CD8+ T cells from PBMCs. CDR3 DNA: TGTGCCAGCAGCCCGGGTGGGACAGGGTCCTACGAGCAGTACTTC. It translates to CASSPGGTGSYEQYF. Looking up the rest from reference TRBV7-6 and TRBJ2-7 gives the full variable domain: GAGVSQSPRYKVTKRGQDVALRCDPISGHVSLYWYRQALGQGPEFLTYFNYEAQQDKSGLPNDRFSAERPEGSISTLTIQRTEQRDSAMYRCASSPGGTGSYEQYFGPGTRLTVT.